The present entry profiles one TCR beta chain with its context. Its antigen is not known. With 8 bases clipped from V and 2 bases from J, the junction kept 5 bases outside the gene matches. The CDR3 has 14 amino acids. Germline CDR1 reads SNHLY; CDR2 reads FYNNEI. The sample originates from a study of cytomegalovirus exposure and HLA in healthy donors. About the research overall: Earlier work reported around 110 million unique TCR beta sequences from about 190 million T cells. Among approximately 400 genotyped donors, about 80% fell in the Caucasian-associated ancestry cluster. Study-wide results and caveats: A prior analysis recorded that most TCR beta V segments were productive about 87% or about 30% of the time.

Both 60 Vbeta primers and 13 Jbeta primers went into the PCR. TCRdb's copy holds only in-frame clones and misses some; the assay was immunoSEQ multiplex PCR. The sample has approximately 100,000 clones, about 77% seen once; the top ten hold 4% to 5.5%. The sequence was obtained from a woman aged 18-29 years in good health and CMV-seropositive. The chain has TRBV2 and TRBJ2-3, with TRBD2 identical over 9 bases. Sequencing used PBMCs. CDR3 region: CASAAGGYTDTQYF. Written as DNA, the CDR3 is TGTGCCAGCGCGGCGGGAGGGTACACAGATACGCAGTATTTT.